This T cell receptor (beta chain) was obtained from a study of blood T cell repertoires in COVID-19. The CDR3 covers 16 residues. Deletions cut 4 bases from V and 0 bases from J, with 12 bases between. CDR1 and CDR2 from the germline V gene are SGHTA and FQGNSA. Authors' processing steps: Amplification of reference gene primers was used by the study to estimate nucleated cell counts. This table comes from immunoSEQ multiplex PCR, and its TCRdb copy is limited to in-frame clones, with some not included. The DNA gave D and trimming, while V, J and clone size come from that table. Among about 39,000 clones listed, 76% were seen once.

The chain links TRBV7-2 to TRBJ1-4; weak D call: TRBD1 (6 bases). Material for sequencing was peripheral blood. The origin of this receptor is a man aged 70-80 years with active or convalescent COVID-19. The DNA for the CDR3 is TGTGCCAGCAGCTCCCCGACAGGAGCAACTAATGAAAAACTGTTTTTT. Protein sequence: CASSSPTGATNEKLFF. The complete variable domain, with remaining parts taken from reference TRBV7-2 and TRBJ1-4, reads GAGVSQSPSNKVTEKGKDVELRCDPISGHTALYWYRQSLGQGLEFLIYFQGNSAPDKSGLPSDRFSAERTGGSVSTLTIQRTQQEDSAVYLCASSSPTGATNEKLFFGSGTQLSVL.